This T cell receptor (beta chain) was captured by sequencing in a study of OX40 agonist ivuxolimab in advanced cancers. The table came from immunoSEQ multiplex PCR; TCRdb's copy has only in-frame clones and leaves some out. The data contain some 86,000 clones, about 90% of them seen just once; the ten biggest clones take up roughly 8.9%. This clone was seen more than once but under ten times. The V and J ends lost 0 bases and 10 bases respectively, with 13 bases between them. CDR3 length equals 13 residues. Germline V CDR1 and CDR2: SGDLS, YYNGEE. This chain connects TRBV9 to TRBJ1-1; D remains unclear. This receptor was obtained from an adult with an advanced solid tumor such as melanoma, head and neck, liver or kidney cancer. Source: CD4+ or CD8+ T cells sorted from blood, taken in a trial of the OX40 agonist ivuxolimab. CDR3 nucleotides: TGTGCCAGCAGCGTAGACGGGGTTCGGGGAGCTTTCTTT. Its protein is CASSVDGVRGAFF. Filled out from reference TRBV9 and TRBJ1-1, the complete variable domain reads DSGVTQTPKHLITATGQRVTLRCSPRSGDLSVYWYQQSLDQGLQFLIQYYNGEERAKGNILERFSAQQFPDLHSELNLSSLELGDSALYFCASSVDGVRGAFFGQGTRLTVV.